One and the same sample provided the 23 T cell receptor beta chains below, sequenced in a study of metastatic and nonmetastatic thyroid tumors. TCRdb re-clonotyped the PCR reads via MiXCR. The sample holds some 60,000 clones, roughly 29% seen once. Patients had received no treatment of any kind before thyroid surgery. The sample comprised blood. The receptor source for this set is a female donor with papillary thyroid cancer or a benign thyroid nodule (not recorded which). Some clones in this sample may be carry-over from other donors' samples.

The V call is TRBV20-1, the J call TRBJ2-7, with unresolved D. CDR1 is DFQATT and CDR2 is SNEGSKA in the germline V gene (reference sequence). The CDR3 loop spans 12 amino acids. V was pared by 6 bases and J by 5 bases, with 14 bases between. The chain's CDR3 is CSAPLTRDEQYF. The CDR3 DNA reads as TGCAGTGCGCCCCTTACCCGGGACGAGCAGTACTTC.

This clone was counted at least ten times. The chain combines TRBV20-1 with TRBJ2-7; D is uncertain. This CDR3 has 13 residues. Deletions cut 5 bases from V and 2 bases from J, with 13 bases between. Germline lookup yields CDR1 DFQATT and CDR2 SNEGSKA (reference sequence). This CDR3 is CSASGLRAYEQYF. The CDR3, as DNA: TGCAGTGCTTCGGGCCTACGTGCCTACGAGCAGTACTTC.

This clone was recorded many times. V usage is TRBV20-1 and J usage is TRBJ1-4; D is perhaps TRBD1 (6 bases). The V end lost 6 bases, the J end lost 7 bases, and 18 bases lay between the germline ends. The CDR3 length is 14 residues. CDR1 is DFQATT and CDR2 is SNEGSKA in the germline V gene (reference sequence). This chain's CDR3 is CSARVPQGIEKLFF. DNA of the CDR3: TGCAGTGCCCGAGTCCCACAGGGAATTGAAAAACTGTTTTTT.

The chain combines TRBV6-2 or TRBV6-3 with TRBJ2-6; D ambiguous. Germline CDR1 reads MNHEY; CDR2 reads SVGEGT. The V and J ends lost 2 bases and 1 base respectively, with 9 bases between them. The CDR3 has 16 residues. The CDR3 reads CASSYQDGSGANVLTF. In nucleotides, the CDR3 is TGTGCCAGCAGTTACCAAGACGGGTCTGGGGCCAACGTCCTGACTTTC.

J is TRBJ2-5 and V is TRBV12-3 or TRBV12-4; 8 bases agree with TRBD2. The CDR3 has 13 amino acids. V trimming: 5 bases; J trimming: 4 bases; junction bases outside the gene matches: 3. The CDR3 sequence: CASSILAGETQYF. For the CDR3, the DNA is TGTGCCAGCAGTATCCTAGCGGGAGAGACCCAGTACTTC.

The rearrangement joins TRBV9 to TRBJ2-7; 7 bases are shared with TRBD2. V lost 0 bases and J lost 1; bases outside the gene matches: 1. The CDR3 is 14 amino acids. Germline V lookup: CDR1 SGDLS, CDR2 YYNGEE. The CDR3 coding sequence is TGTGCCAGCAGCGTAGGGGAGGGTTCCTACGAGCAGTACTTC. It codes for CASSVGEGSYEQYF.

This clone was counted only a few times. The chain links TRBV27 to TRBJ2-7; 7 bases map to TRBD1. The germline V gene has CDR1 MNHEY and CDR2 SMNVEV (reference sequence). With 9 bases clipped from V and 4 bases from J, the junction kept 9 bases outside the gene matches. The CDR3 loop spans 13 amino acids. This CDR3 reads CASRTGLGYEQYF. CDR3 nucleotide sequence: TGTGCCAGTAGGACAGGTCTTGGGTACGAGCAGTACTTC.

This clone showed up just once. The gene calls are TRBV7-3 and TRBJ2-3; maybe TRBD2 (5 bases). This CDR3 region has 15 residues. The V gene's germline CDR1 is SGHTA and CDR2 FQGTGA. V was shortened by 0 bases and J by 11 bases, with 18 bases between the two germline ends. CDR3 nucleotide sequence: TGTGCCAGCAGCTTAACAGGACTGAACCTTGAGGGGCAGTATTTT. It is translated as CASSLTGLNLEGQYF. Together with reference TRBV7-3 and TRBJ2-3, the CDR3 gives the full variable domain: GAGVSQTPSNKVTEKGKYVELRCDPISGHTALYWYRQSLGQGPEFLIYFQGTGAADDSGLPNDRFFAVRPEGSVSTLKIQRTERGDSAVYLCASSLTGLNLEGQYFGPGTRLTVL.

The chain joins TRBV6-2 or TRBV6-3 to TRBJ2-3; either TRBD1 or TRBD2 may fit D (5 bases each). V lost 6 bases to trimming and J lost 6 bases, with 13 bases between them. CDR1 is MNHEY and CDR2 is SVGEGT in the germline V gene. CDR3 length: 13 residues. In DNA, the CDR3 is TGTGCCAGCAGGAGGGGTCCAAGGGATACGCAGTATTTT. This translates into CASRRGPRDTQYF.

V usage is TRBV19 and J usage is TRBJ1-1; D gene unclear. The CDR3 length is 11 residues. CDR1 and CDR2 (germline): LNHDA, SQIVND (reference sequence). V was pared by 5 bases and J by 8 bases, with 9 bases between. The chain's CDR3 is CASSLTAEAFF. The CDR3 nucleotides are TGTGCCAGTAGTTTAACAGCGGAAGCTTTCTTT. Combining the CDR3 with reference TRBV19 and TRBJ1-1 gives the whole variable domain DGGITQSPKYLFRKEGQNVTLSCEQNLNHDAMYWYRQDPGQGLRLIYYSQIVNDFQKGDIAEGYSVSREKKESFPLTVTSAQKNPTAFYLCASSLTAEAFFGQGTRLTVV.

By frequency in the sample, this clone is medium-sized. J is TRBJ1-2 and V is TRBV19; no firm D call. This CDR3 spans 14 amino acids. Trimming removed 2 bases at V and 3 bases at J, with 10 bases between. Germline assignment: CDR1 LNHDA and CDR2 SQIVND (reference sequence). The CDR3 reads CASSIMSLDYGYTF. CDR3 sequence (DNA): TGTGCCAGTAGTATAATGTCTCTTGACTATGGCTACACCTTC.

V is TRBV20-1 and J is TRBJ2-1; TRBD2 might be the D (5 bases). CDR3 length: 11 residues. The V gene's germline CDR1 is DFQATT and CDR2 SNEGSKA (reference sequence). The germline V and J ends were trimmed by 3 bases and 9 bases, with 9 bases remaining between them. CDR3 bases: TGCAGTGCTAGGAGGGCAAGTGAGCAGTTCTTC. Amino acid sequence: CSARRASEQFF.

By its share, this clone is medium-sized. The V and J genes are TRBV28 and TRBJ2-7; 7 bases are shared with TRBD1. The CDR3 is 16 amino acids. The V and J ends lost 7 bases and 2 bases, in that order; junction bases with no gene match: 14. CDR1 and CDR2 (germline): MDHEN, SYDVKM. CDR3 sequence: CASTPHATGKAYEQYF. In DNA form, the CDR3 reads TGTGCCAGCACCCCGCATGCGACAGGGAAGGCCTACGAGCAGTACTTC.

A word on this clone: This may arise from a read error, as a much more abundant clone is one base away. V is TRBV11-2 and J is TRBJ2-1; D not resolved. The CDR3 length is 11 residues. Germline V gene lookup returns CDR1 SGHAT and CDR2 FQNNGV. CDR3 in amino acids: CASSHYNEQLF. DNA of the CDR3: TGTGCCAGCAGCCATTACAATGAGCAGCTCTTC.

V is TRBV7-9 and J is TRBJ2-3; a possible D gene is TRBD2 (5 bases). Deletions cut 2 bases from V and 2 bases from J, with 8 bases between. This CDR3 is 14 amino acids long. CDR1 is SEHNR, CDR2 FQNEAQ, per germline (reference sequence). The CDR3 loop is CASSLSGATDTQYF. Here the CDR3 DNA reads TGTGCCAGCAGCTTAAGCGGCGCCACAGATACGCAGTATTTT.

This clone was seen more than once but under ten times. The CDR3 carries no conserved terminal phenylalanine or tryptophan, so it likely arises from a read error. The chain couples TRBV6-1 to TRBJ1-2; a possible D gene is TRBD1 (5 bases). The CDR3 is 15 residues long. Germline CDR1 reads MNHNS; CDR2 reads SASEGT. Trimming cost V 2 bases and J 6 bases, with 16 bases left between them. The CDR3 sequence: CASSESAGGSDGYTI. The DNA for the CDR3 is TGTGCCAGCAGTGAATCCGCGGGGGGTTCGGATGGCTACACCATC.

V gene TRBV28 combines with J gene TRBJ2-7, with D possibly matching TRBD2 (6 bases). Trimming took off 6 bases at V and 0 bases at J, with 15 bases between the two ends. The length of the CDR3 is 15 residues. The germline V gene encodes CDR1 MDHEN and CDR2 SYDVKM. CDR3: CASSRDSSHSYEQYF. In DNA, the CDR3 is TGTGCCAGCAGCCGGGACTCCTCCCACTCCTACGAGCAGTACTTC. Together with reference TRBV28 and TRBJ2-7, the CDR3 gives the full variable domain: DVKVTQSSRYLVKRTGEKVFLECVQDMDHENMFWYRQDPGLGLRLIYFSYDVKMKEKGDIPEGYSVSREKKERFSLILESASTNQTSMYLCASSRDSSHSYEQYFGPGTRLTVT.

J is TRBJ2-2 and V is TRBV6-5, with 14 bases lining up with TRBD2. V was pared by 0 bases and J by 5 bases, with 5 bases of the junction left unmatched. Germline values: CDR1 MNHEY, CDR2 SVGAGI. The CDR3 consists of 18 residues. The CDR3 DNA sequence: TGTGCCAGCAGTTACTCCGGACTAGCGGGAGGCTCGACCGGGGAGCTGTTTTTT. Its protein is CASSYSGLAGGSTGELFF.

V is TRBV10-2 and J is TRBJ1-6; possible D gene TRBD1, 6 bases. V was cut by 3 bases and J by 4 bases, with 7 bases left in between. The CDR3 is 14 residues long. CDR1 is WSHSY, CDR2 SAAADI, per germline. CDR3 amino acids: CASSDGQYNSPLHF. The CDR3 bases are TGCGCCAGCAGTGACGGACAGTATAATTCACCCCTCCACTTT.

The genes are TRBV6-1 and TRBJ2-5, with 12 bases identical to TRBD1. Germline CDR1 MNHNS, CDR2 SASEGT. This CDR3 contains 18 residues. After removal of 2 bases from V and 5 bases from J, the junction contained 12 bases not matched to a gene. DNA for the CDR3: TGTGCCAGCAGTGAATTTGGGTCCGGGACAGGGGGCCTGGAGACCCAGTACTTC. As protein: CASSEFGSGTGGLETQYF.

This clone was counted a few times. V gene TRBV5-1 combines with J gene TRBJ2-3; 10 bases align to TRBD2. After removal of 4 bases from V and 4 bases from J, the junction contained 9 bases not matched to a gene. This CDR3 has 16 amino acids. Germline V CDR1 and CDR2: SGHRS, YFSETQ. CDR3 residues: CASSPKASGGADTQYF. The CDR3 coding sequence is TGCGCCAGCAGCCCCAAGGCAAGCGGGGGGGCAGATACGCAGTATTTT. The entire variable domain, with the rest obtained from reference TRBV5-1 and TRBJ2-3, is as follows: KAGVTQTPRYLIKTRGQQVTLSCSPISGHRSVSWYQQTPGQGLQFLFEYFSETQRNKGNFPGRFSGRQFSNSRSEMNVSTLELGDSALYLCASSPKASGGADTQYFGPGTRLTVL.

This clone was recorded many times. The chain employs TRBV2 and TRBJ2-7, with 8 bases that match TRBD2. The germline gives CDR1 SNHLY, CDR2 FYNNEI. The CDR3 has 14 residues. The V gene end was trimmed by 6 bases and the J gene end by 4 bases; junction bases not matched to a gene: 8. The CDR3 DNA is TGTGCCAGCAGCGGAGCGGGAGAGAGGTACGAGCAGTACTTC. Translating gives CASSGAGERYEQYF.

The rearrangement uses TRBV19 and TRBJ1-1; D gene uncertain. Trimming pared 3 bases from V and 4 bases from J, leaving 12 bases between. The CDR3 covers 14 residues. CDR1 LNHDA and CDR2 SQIVND come from the germline V gene (reference sequence). CDR3 region: CASSIKVLATEAFF. The DNA for the CDR3 is TGTGCCAGTAGTATTAAGGTGCTGGCCACTGAAGCTTTCTTT.